Presented here are 26 T cell receptor beta chains from one specimen sequenced in a study of metastatic and nonmetastatic thyroid tumors. TCRdb re-called clones via MiXCR from the PCR reads. Of 4,000 to 5,000 clones listed, approximately 19% are singletons. Every patient was untreated before thyroid surgery. The sequencing input was adjacent normal tissue. The receptors originated from a female donor with papillary thyroid cancer or a benign thyroid nodule (not recorded which). Some clones in this sample may be carry-over from other donors' samples.

Judged by abundance, this clone is medium-sized. The rearrangement links TRBV19 to TRBJ1-3; D is unclear. Trimming pared 3 bases from V and 1 base from J, leaving 10 bases between. This CDR3 region has 15 residues. CDR1 is LNHDA, CDR2 SQIVND, per germline (reference sequence). The CDR3 region is CASSISAVSGNTIYF. For the CDR3, the DNA is TGTGCCAGTAGTATTTCGGCCGTATCTGGAAACACCATATATTTT.

As for this clone: Other nucleotide sequences in the sample specify the same CDR3. The chain carries TRBV7-8 and TRBJ2-7, with D perhaps assigned TRBD1 or TRBD2 (7 bases each). Germline assignment: CDR1 SGHVS and CDR2 FQNEAQ. CDR3 length: 17 amino acids. With 6 bases removed from V and 9 bases from J, the gap between germline ends came to 30 bases. This CDR3 reads CASRGGGSDRVSLGQYF. In DNA form, the CDR3 reads TGTGCCAGCAGGGGGGGAGGGAGCGACAGGGTCAGTTTAGGGCAGTACTTC.

This clone was seen ten or more times. DNA of the CDR3: TGTGCCAGCAGCCCGGGATCTAACTATGGCTACACCTTC. Translation gives CASSPGSNYGYTF. J is TRBJ1-2 and V is TRBV3-1; D ambiguous. There are 13 residues in the CDR3. In germline, CDR1 is LGHDT, CDR2 YNNKEL (reference sequence). Trimming took off 4 bases at V and 0 bases at J, with 6 bases between the two ends.

This clone was seen repeatedly, ten times or more. The chain combines TRBV7-2 with TRBJ2-1; TRBD2 agrees at 11 bases. From germline, CDR1 is SGHTA and CDR2 FQGNSA. Trimming at V came to 4 bases and at J to 2 bases, leaving 10 bases not matched to a gene. This CDR3 comprises 18 residues. The CDR3 coding sequence is TGTGCCAGCAGCTCCACGGGGGGACTAGCGGTTCCCTACAATGAGCAGTTCTTC. Encoded protein: CASSSTGGLAVPYNEQFF.

This clone is medium-sized (0.01 to 0.1%) by share. The gene calls are TRBV12-3 or TRBV12-4 and TRBJ2-5; 7 bases are shared with TRBD2. The CDR3 runs 11 residues. The ends lost 8 bases at V and 10 bases at J; junction bases unmatched: 7. CDR3 nucleotide sequence: TGTGCCAGCCTGTTGGGGGGGGTCCAGTACTTC. Protein sequence: CASLLGGVQYF.

CDR3 loop: CASSYGQGASEAFF. CDR3 nucleotides: TGTGCCAGCAGTTACGGACAGGGGGCGTCTGAAGCTTTCTTT. The rearrangement uses TRBV12-3 or TRBV12-4 and TRBJ1-1, with TRBD1 matching over 11 bases. The CDR3 totals 14 residues. The J segment lost 6 bases and the V segment lost 4 bases, leaving 4 bases of the junction unmatched.

This clone was counted ten times or more. A much more abundant neighbour one base away suggests this may be a read error. The gene calls are TRBV25-1 and TRBJ1-2; D is undetermined. Germline CDR1 and CDR2: MGHDK and SYGVNS. The CDR3 runs 12 residues. Trimming took off 8 bases at V and 8 bases at J, with 15 bases between the two ends. DNA of the CDR3: TGTGCCAGCCGGCGCAGTTGGAGAGGCTACACCTTC. This codes for CASRRSWRGYTF.

This clone was seen a few times. J is TRBJ2-7 and V is TRBV24-1; TRBD1 agrees at 9 bases. The CDR3 loop spans 14 amino acids. The V gene's germline CDR1 is KGHDR and CDR2 SFDVKD. The V segment lost 7 bases and the J segment 4 bases; nucleotides outside the gene matches: 7. In DNA, the CDR3 is TGTGCCACCAGGTTTGGGACAGGGCTATACGAGCAGTACGTC. Its protein product is CATRFGTGLYEQYV.

This clone ranks as medium-sized. V usage is TRBV30 and J usage is TRBJ2-5; D gene uncertain. Germline V gene data show CDR1 as GTSNPN and CDR2 as SVGIG (reference sequence). The ends were cut back, 0 bases at V and 5 bases at J, with 7 bases in the middle. CDR3 length equals 12 residues. The CDR3 loop reads CAWSVGSETQYF. The CDR3 nucleotides are TGTGCCTGGAGTGTGGGTTCGGAGACCCAGTACTTC.

This rearrangement joins TRBV6-1 to TRBJ2-7; D gene unclear. Germline V lookup: CDR1 MNHNS, CDR2 SASEGT. The CDR3 extends over 17 amino acids. V was clipped by 5 bases and J by 2 bases, with 22 bases between them. The CDR3 sequence: CASSLQSEECSPYEQYF. CDR3 in DNA: TGTGCCAGCAGTCTCCAATCAGAGGAGTGCAGCCCCTACGAGCAGTACTTC.

Relative to its sample, this clone is medium-sized. This chain connects TRBV10-3 to TRBJ1-1; maybe TRBD1 (5 bases). V lost 2 bases and J lost 4, with 14 bases in between. The V gene's germline CDR1 is ENHRY and CDR2 SYGVKD. The CDR3 spans 15 residues. This CDR3 reads CAISEGGGTGTEAFF. DNA of the CDR3: TGTGCCATCAGTGAGGGGGGGGGGACCGGCACTGAAGCTTTCTTT.

This clone was seen a few times. V is TRBV27 and J is TRBJ2-1, with D perhaps assigned TRBD1 or TRBD2 (5 bases each). The V and J ends lost 4 bases and 9 bases respectively, with 13 bases between them. Germline values: CDR1 MNHEY, CDR2 SMNVEV (reference sequence). The CDR3 is 13 amino acids. The CDR3 sequence: CASSWDRGVEQFF. The CDR3 coding sequence is TGTGCCAGCAGTTGGGATAGGGGAGTTGAGCAGTTCTTC.

This clone has only a few counts. V usage is TRBV20-1 and J usage is TRBJ2-7; 9 bases agree with TRBD1. The V and J ends lost 7 bases and 3 bases, in that order; junction bases with no gene match: 7. Germline-derived CDR1 and CDR2 are DFQATT and SNEGSKA (reference sequence). The CDR3 runs 13 residues. CDR3 sequence reads: CSVVRDRDYEQYF. In DNA, the CDR3 is TGCAGTGTCGTCCGGGACAGGGACTACGAGCAGTACTTC.

V usage is TRBV19 and J usage is TRBJ2-1, with 11 bases identical to TRBD2. Losses at the gene ends were 9 bases for V and 7 bases for J; bases not matched to a gene: 11. CDR1 is LNHDA and CDR2 is SQIVND in the germline V gene (reference sequence). The CDR3 sequence is 15 residues long. CDR3 in DNA: TGTGCCAGCTCAATCGGACTAGCGGGCCTTAATGAGCAGTTCTTC. This codes for CASSIGLAGLNEQFF.

By its share, this clone is medium-sized (0.01 to 0.1%). This chain's CDR3 is CSARAGGYNEQFF. The CDR3 coding sequence is TGCAGTGCTAGGGCGGGGGGCTACAATGAGCAGTTCTTC. The chain links TRBV20-1 to TRBJ2-1; TRBD2 agrees at 8 bases. The CDR3 contains 13 residues. Per the germline V gene, CDR1 is DFQATT and CDR2 is SNEGSKA (reference sequence). Trimming took 3 bases from V and 3 from J; bases not matched to a gene: 1.

This clone was seen more than once but under ten times. This may be a read error: a much more frequent sequence differs by one nucleotide. This chain connects TRBV10-2 to TRBJ2-3, with 11 bases that match TRBD2. Germline V gene data show CDR1 as WSHSY and CDR2 as SAAADI. V shed 6 bases and J 6 bases; nucleotides not matched to a gene: 11. The CDR3 is 16 residues long. CDR3 bases: TGCGCCAGCAGCCGCAATAGCGGGGGGGCCGCTGATACGCAGTATTTT. It specifies CASSRNSGGAADTQYF.

This clone was picked up many times. The V and J genes are TRBV9 and TRBJ2-1, with a tentative D call TRBD1 (6 bases). This CDR3 is built from 14 residues. Germline CDR1 is SGDLS and CDR2 is YYNGEE. V was clipped by 1 base and J by 5 bases, with 10 bases between them. The CDR3 DNA sequence: TGTGCCAGCAGCGTAACGGACAGAAACAATGAGCAGTTCTTC. It is translated as CASSVTDRNNEQFF.

This clone was counted a few times. The chain employs TRBV10-2 and TRBJ1-6, with TRBD1 matching over 10 bases. V trimming: 8 bases; J trimming: 7 bases; junction bases outside the gene matches: 5. The CDR3 sequence is 14 residues long. From germline, CDR1 is WSHSY and CDR2 SAAADI. The CDR3 sequence: CASGQGGVNSPLHF. For the CDR3, the DNA is TGCGCCAGCGGACAGGGGGGTGTAAATTCACCCCTCCACTTT.

V is TRBV5-4 and J is TRBJ2-3, with a possible D match to TRBD2 (6 bases). V shed 6 bases and J shed 3 bases, with 17 bases lying between them. Germline lookup yields CDR1 SGHNT and CDR2 YYREEE (reference sequence). The CDR3 contains 15 residues. The CDR3 DNA reads TGTGCCAGCACACCCTCCGGGGGTGCTACAGATACGCAGTATTTT. Translation: CASTPSGGATDTQYF.

V is TRBV7-9 and J is TRBJ2-5, with D possibly matching TRBD2 (5 bases). Trimming took off 0 bases at V and 5 bases at J, with 13 bases between the two ends. The CDR3 is made up of 15 amino acids. Per the germline V gene, CDR1 is SEHNR and CDR2 is FQNEAQ (reference sequence). This CDR3 is CASSLAVRGRETQYF. The CDR3 DNA reads TGTGCCAGCAGCTTAGCGGTTCGGGGTCGGGAGACCCAGTACTTC.

A few counts support this clone. The rearrangement uses TRBV15 and TRBJ2-3, with D tentatively TRBD2 (6 bases). This CDR3 is built from 16 residues. Germline CDR1 reads LNHNV; CDR2 reads YYDKDF (reference sequence). Trimming stripped 2 bases from V and 6 bases from J, with 18 bases between. The CDR3 region has the DNA TGTGCCACCAGCAGATCTAGCGAGGGGTATGGCGATACGCAGTATTTT. Protein product: CATSRSSEGYGDTQYF.

This clone showed up just a few times. The chain recombines TRBV6-1 with TRBJ2-7; a possible D gene is TRBD2 (5 bases). The germline CDR1 and CDR2 sequences are MNHNS and SASEGT. Trimming took 11 bases from V and 10 from J, leaving 33 bases between them. This CDR3 comprises 16 residues. The DNA for the CDR3 is TGTGCCGCCAGGCAGTGTACTATCGAGGGCTACTACGGTCAGTACTTC. It specifies CAARQCTIEGYYGQYF.

The chain is built from TRBV28 and TRBJ2-1; D gene ambiguous. CDR1 and CDR2 from the germline V gene are MDHEN and SYDVKM. The CDR3 is made up of 15 amino acids. Trimming removed 5 bases from V and 5 bases from J, with 16 bases in between. The CDR3 spells CASSPHRTTDNEQFF. For the CDR3, the DNA is TGTGCCAGCAGTCCTCATCGGACCACTGACAATGAGCAGTTCTTC.

This clone was counted once. The chain links TRBV6-1 to TRBJ1-5; 8 positions match TRBD1. CDR1 MNHNS and CDR2 SASEGT come from the germline V gene. CDR3 length: 15 amino acids. Trimming at V came to 7 bases and at J to 2 bases, leaving 7 bases not matched to a gene. CDR3 region: CASKGGQEGNQPQHF. DNA for the CDR3: TGTGCCAGCAAAGGGGGACAGGAGGGCAATCAGCCCCAGCATTTT.

The chain carries TRBV6-1 and TRBJ1-3, with TRBD1 as a possible D gene (6 bases). CDR1 is MNHNS and CDR2 is SASEGT in the germline V gene. Trimming shortened V by 6 bases and J by 0 bases, and 12 bases separated the two germline ends. This CDR3 is 15 amino acids long. The CDR3 loop reads CASSPGAASGNTIYF. The CDR3 nucleotides are TGTGCCAGCAGCCCAGGGGCGGCCTCTGGAAACACCATATATTTT.

Sample share makes this clone medium-sized. The rearrangement uses TRBV2 and TRBJ2-5, with D possibly TRBD2 on 5 matching bases. The CDR3 consists of 14 residues. V was cut by 7 bases and J by 5 bases, with 17 bases left in between. Germline V gene sequence: CDR1 SNHLY, CDR2 FYNNEI. The CDR3 loop reads CASKEAIAGETQYF. CDR3 sequence (DNA): TGTGCCAGCAAGGAGGCCATCGCCGGGGAGACCCAGTACTTC.